This TCR beta chain comes out of a study of control samples from healthy donors and cancer patients. V lost 0 bases and J 10 bases, leaving 17 bases between the germline ends. The CDR3 totals 15 residues. Germline V CDR1 and CDR2: SGHRS, YFSETQ. Assay used: immunoSEQ multiplex PCR; TCRdb lists only in-frame clones, some missing. The sample includes just over 150,000 clones, around 96% of them seen just once. Sample: blood. The receptor comes from a woman in her forties in good health. The V call is TRBV5-1, the J call TRBJ2-1, with D hard to call. CDR3 protein: CASSLAQSTPSEQFF. CDR3 DNA sequence: TGCGCCAGCAGCTTGGCCCAGAGCACCCCCTCGGAGCAGTTCTTC.